A selection of T cell receptor beta chains follows, all from one sample in a study of shared clonotypes between healthy human individuals. Sequencing was performed with immunoSEQ multiplex PCR; in TCRdb, only in-frame clones are kept and a portion is missing. This sample yields 600,000 to 700,000 clones, of which 55% to 85% are seen a single time; around 2% belongs to the top ten. The source material was memory CD4+ T cells sorted from blood. Source of these receptors: a woman in her twenties or thirties in good health. CDR3s include the opening cysteine and the closing phenylalanine or tryptophan. D genes are given only for firm matches. Size tells how often a clone was seen (once, few, many) or the class of an expanded clone, and some rows leave it out.

D: -; J: TRBJ2-7; size: -; V: TRBV30; CDR3: CAWSVSYEQYF; DNA: TGTGCCTGGAGTGTTTCCTACGAGCAGTACTTC
D: -; J: TRBJ1-2; size: -; V: TRBV7-9; CDR3: CASSLARGSYTF; DNA: TGTGCCAGCAGCTTAGCCAGGGGAAGCTACACCTTC
D: -; J: TRBJ2-7; size: -; V: TRBV10-2; CDR3: CASNPGAGVSYEQYF; DNA: TGCGCCAGCAACCCGGGGGCGGGAGTGTCCTACGAGCAGTACTTC
D: TRBD1; J: TRBJ2-1; size: -; V: TRBV5-4; CDR3: CASSLELRGSSYNEQFF; DNA: TGTGCCAGCAGTTTGGAACTCAGGGGGAGCTCCTACAATGAGCAGTTCTTC
D: -; J: TRBJ2-7; size: -; V: TRBV30; CDR3: CAWTGSYEQYF; DNA: TGTGCCTGGACTGGTTCTTACGAGCAGTACTTC
D: -; J: TRBJ1-1; size: few; V: TRBV2; CDR3: CASSEELMNTEAFF; DNA: TGTGCCAGCAGTGAGGAGTTAATGAACACTGAAGCTTTCTTT
D: -; J: TRBJ2-2; size: -; V: TRBV21-1; CDR3: CASSKSGVTGSNTGELFF; DNA: TGTGCCAGCAGCAAAAGTGGGGTCACGGGATCGAACACCGGGGAGCTGTTTTTT
D: -; J: TRBJ2-1; size: -; V: TRBV6-1; CDR3: CASSDRTEQFF; DNA: TGTGCCAGCAGTGACAGGACAGAGCAGTTCTTC
D: -; J: TRBJ2-1; size: few; V: TRBV5-4; CDR3: CASSSMVGGNEQFF; DNA: TGTGCCAGCAGCTCCATGGTGGGGGGCAATGAGCAGTTCTTC
D: -; J: TRBJ1-2; size: -; V: TRBV10-2; CDR3: CASSDYRDSAGGYTF; DNA: TGCGCCAGCAGTGATTACAGGGATTCGGCGGGTGGCTACACCTTC
D: -; J: TRBJ2-5; size: many; V: TRBV5-6; CDR3: CASSSSGGNQETQYF; DNA: TGTGCCAGCAGCTCCTCTGGGGGGAACCAAGAGACCCAGTACTTC
D: TRBD2; J: TRBJ2-2; size: -; V: TRBV6-5; CDR3: CASSYSTSGSVGELFF; DNA: TGTGCCAGCAGTTACTCGACTAGCGGGAGTGTCGGGGAGCTGTTTTTT
D: TRBD2; J: TRBJ2-1; size: -; V: TRBV5-1; CDR3: CASSTTFSSGSYVWAEQFF; DNA: TGCGCCAGCAGCACAACCTTTTCTAGCGGGAGCTACGTGTGGGCTGAGCAGTTCTTC
D: -; J: TRBJ2-5; size: -; V: TRBV10-1; CDR3: CASSEGKGPPQETQYF; DNA: TGCGCCAGCAGTGAGGGGAAGGGGCCTCCTCAAGAGACCCAGTACTTC
D: -; J: TRBJ2-3; size: -; V: TRBV5-1; CDR3: CASSLIPSGSLENTQYF; DNA: TGCGCCAGCAGCTTGATACCTTCAGGGTCCCTCGAGAATACGCAGTATTTT
D: -; J: TRBJ1-2; size: -; V: TRBV5-6; CDR3: CASSLWTERYGYTF; DNA: TGTGCCAGCAGCTTGTGGACGGAACGCTATGGCTACACCTTC
D: -; J: TRBJ2-1; size: -; V: TRBV5-4; CDR3: CASSLEVGPEQFF; DNA: TGTGCCAGCAGCTTGGAGGTGGGGCCTGAGCAGTTCTTC
D: TRBD1; J: TRBJ1-5; size: -; V: TRBV19; CDR3: CASSSTGTGIPQPQHF; DNA: TGTGCCAGTAGTAGCACCGGGACAGGTATTCCTCAGCCCCAGCATTTT
D: -; J: TRBJ1-1; size: -; V: TRBV11-2; CDR3: CASSSSPEGITAEAFF; DNA: TGTGCCAGCAGCTCATCCCCTGAGGGTATTACAGCTGAAGCTTTCTTT
D: -; J: TRBJ2-5; size: few; V: TRBV30; CDR3: CAWTKGPGETQYF; DNA: TGTGCCTGGACAAAGGGTCCCGGTGAGACCCAGTACTTC
D: -; J: TRBJ1-5; size: -; V: TRBV7-3; CDR3: CASSLGEDQPQHF; DNA: TGTGCCAGCAGCTTAGGGGAGGATCAGCCCCAGCATTTT
D: TRBD1; J: TRBJ1-1; size: -; V: TRBV7-6; CDR3: CASSFSPWTGRGVEAFF; DNA: TGTGCCAGCAGCTTTTCCCCTTGGACAGGTCGAGGGGTTGAAGCTTTCTTT
D: -; J: TRBJ1-2; size: -; V: TRBV2; CDR3: CASSEWENYGYTF; DNA: TGTGCCAGCAGTGAGTGGGAGAACTATGGCTACACCTTC
D: -; J: TRBJ2-3; size: -; V: TRBV29-1; CDR3: CSVESRSRSDTDTQYF; DNA: TGCAGCGTTGAGTCCCGCAGCAGGTCTGACACAGATACGCAGTATTTT
D: -; J: TRBJ2-7; size: -; V: TRBV13; CDR3: CASSKLTSLLSSYEQYF; DNA: TGTGCCAGCAGCAAATTAACCAGTCTTCTGAGCTCCTACGAGCAGTACTTC
D: -; J: TRBJ2-7; size: -; V: TRBV7-9; CDR3: CASSPSAMSDEQYF; DNA: TGTGCCAGCAGCCCGTCGGCGATGTCGGACGAGCAGTACTTC
D: -; J: TRBJ2-7; size: -; V: TRBV15; CDR3: CATSRARGPYEQYF; DNA: TGTGCCACCAGCAGAGCCCGGGGTCCCTACGAGCAGTACTTC
D: TRBD1; J: TRBJ2-7; size: -; V: TRBV5-1; CDR3: CASSRDRDDEQYF; DNA: TGCGCCAGCAGTCGGGACAGGGACGACGAGCAGTACTTC
D: -; J: TRBJ2-7; size: -; V: TRBV23-1; CDR3: CASSQPLAGSSYEQYF; DNA: TGCGCCAGCAGTCAACCCCTGGCGGGTTCCTCCTACGAGCAGTACTTC
D: -; J: TRBJ1-1; size: -; V: TRBV14; CDR3: CASSQDISLDGLVGAFF; DNA: TGTGCCAGCAGCCAAGATATCAGTCTGGACGGCTTAGTGGGAGCTTTCTTT
D: -; J: TRBJ2-6; size: few; V: TRBV14; CDR3: CASSPLQDSGANVLTF; DNA: TGTGCCAGCAGCCCCCTACAGGACTCTGGGGCCAACGTCCTGACTTTC
D: -; J: TRBJ2-7; size: -; V: TRBV27; CDR3: CASSLKQGTPYEQYF; DNA: TGTGCCAGCAGTTTAAAACAGGGTACCCCCTACGAGCAGTACTTC
D: TRBD2; J: TRBJ2-7; size: -; V: TRBV28; CDR3: CASSLRTSGKYEQYF; DNA: TGTGCCAGCAGTTTGAGGACTAGCGGGAAGTACGAGCAGTACTTC
D: -; J: TRBJ2-5; size: -; V: TRBV12-2; CDR3: CASRAGFRTQYF; DNA: TGTGCAAGTCGCGCCGGGTTCAGGACCCAGTACTTC
D: -; J: TRBJ2-3; size: -; V: TRBV15; CDR3: CATSREGDSPAKTDTQYF; DNA: TGTGCCACCAGCAGAGAAGGGGACTCGCCCGCAAAAACAGATACGCAGTATTTT
D: -; J: TRBJ2-5; size: -; V: TRBV7-2; CDR3: CASSSRGQETQYF; DNA: TGTGCCAGCAGCTCTCGGGGCCAAGAGACCCAGTACTTC
D: -; J: TRBJ2-5; size: -; V: TRBV29-1; CDR3: CSVSRGGEETQYF; DNA: TGCAGCGTCTCACGTGGGGGAGAGGAGACCCAGTACTTC
D: -; J: TRBJ2-7; size: -; V: TRBV5-1; CDR3: CASSLGTKTYEQYF; DNA: TGCGCCAGCAGCTTGGGGACTAAGACCTACGAGCAGTACTTC
D: -; J: TRBJ1-1; size: few; V: TRBV4-1; CDR3: CASSQVIRGRMNTEAFF; DNA: TGCGCCAGCAGCCAAGTAATAAGGGGCCGCATGAACACTGAAGCTTTCTTT
D: -; J: TRBJ1-3; size: -; V: TRBV11-2; CDR3: CASTITDSGNTIYF; DNA: TGTGCCAGCACAATCACGGACTCTGGAAACACCATATATTTT
D: TRBD1; J: TRBJ1-1; size: -; V: TRBV18; CDR3: CASSPPTAGGRAFF; DNA: TGTGCCAGCTCACCACCTACGGCAGGGGGCAGAGCTTTCTTT
D: -; J: TRBJ1-1; size: -; V: TRBV2; CDR3: CASSELEYRDGSEAFF; DNA: TGTGCCAGCAGTGAACTCGAGTACAGGGACGGGAGTGAAGCTTTCTTT
D: TRBD1; J: TRBJ1-5; size: few; V: TRBV19; CDR3: CASSIGLQGAQHF; DNA: TGTGCCAGTAGTATAGGTCTCCAGGGGGCCCAGCATTTT
D: TRBD2; J: TRBJ2-5; size: -; V: TRBV5-1; CDR3: CASSSAGVRETQYF; DNA: TGCGCCAGCAGCTCTGCGGGGGTACGGGAGACCCAGTACTTC
D: TRBD2; J: TRBJ2-3; size: -; V: TRBV28; CDR3: CATLLPRGASGTSTDTQYF; DNA: TGTGCCACCCTCTTACCCCGCGGGGCTAGCGGGACAAGCACAGATACGCAGTATTTT
D: -; J: TRBJ1-3; size: few; V: TRBV30; CDR3: CAWSDRTPNTIYF; DNA: TGTGCCTGGAGTGACAGGACCCCCAACACCATATATTTT
D: -; J: TRBJ2-7; size: -; V: TRBV5-1; CDR3: CASSPGRDGKYEQYF; DNA: TGCGCCAGCAGCCCGGGTCGGGACGGCAAATACGAGCAGTACTTC
D: -; J: TRBJ1-4; size: few; V: TRBV27; CDR3: CASSSAQDFNEKLFF; DNA: TGTGCCAGCAGTTCGGCCCAGGATTTCAATGAAAAACTGTTTTTT